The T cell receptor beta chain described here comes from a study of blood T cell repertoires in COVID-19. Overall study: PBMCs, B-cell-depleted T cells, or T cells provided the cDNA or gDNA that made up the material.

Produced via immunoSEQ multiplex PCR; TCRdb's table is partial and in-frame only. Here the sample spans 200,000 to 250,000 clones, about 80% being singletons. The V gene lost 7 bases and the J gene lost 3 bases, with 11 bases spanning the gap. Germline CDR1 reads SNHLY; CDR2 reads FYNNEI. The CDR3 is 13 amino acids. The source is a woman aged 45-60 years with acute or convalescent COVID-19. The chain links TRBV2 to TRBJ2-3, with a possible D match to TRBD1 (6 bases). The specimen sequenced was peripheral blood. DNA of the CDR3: TGTGCCAGCAAAGGACAGAGAACAGATACGCAGTATTTT. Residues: CASKGQRTDTQYF.